The present entry profiles one TCR beta chain with its context. No cognate antigen has been identified for it. Per-base qualities were not stored, and no clone one base away is much larger. The sample originates from a study of response to subunit inactivated influenza vaccine (dated 2018 in TCRdb). Study-level background: The study used deep quantitative T cell receptor repertoire profiling to track responses to a trivalent subunit inactivated influenza vaccine. Paper-wide results and their limitations: The authors proposed that each seasonal influenza vaccination may bring in only a limited number of new T cells.

V sheds 1 base and J sheds 7 bases, leaving 11 bases between their ends. Taken from cysteine to phenylalanine, the CDR3 has 14 residues. Just CDR3 DNA is preserved here, 42 bases in frame from base 1. CDR1 SGHTA and CDR2 FQGTGA are derived from the germline V gene. Library method: RT-PCR. The data were produced on an Illumina HiSeq 2500. The public reads were quality trimmed at Q25 with fastp and then assembled into clones with MiXCR by TCRdb, keeping productive beta chains. Here each entry gathers all rows of one CDR3 protein and keeps the most common genes and DNA. This sample gives hundreds of thousands of distinct CDR3 sequences in total; about 15% of them show up just once. The ten largest clonotypes hold less than 9% of the sample.

This TCR was sampled from a man between 45 and 60 years old who received an inactivated influenza vaccine. Donor details come from another sample of the same person, matched by shared clones. Sequencing was performed on PBMCs from blood, taken 14 to 15 days before vaccination. The rearranged segments are TRBV7-3 and TRBJ2-1; the D gene is unclear. The nucleotide sequence is TGTGCCAGCAGCTTAAATCCTCGTGGGAATGAGCAGTTCTTC. It translates as CASSLNPRGNEQFF.